This is a list of T cell receptor beta chains from one sample in a study of blood T cell repertoires in COVID-19. Sequencing used immunoSEQ multiplex PCR; TCRdb keeps in-frame clones, though not all of them. The sample contains roughly 65,000 clones, around 85% of which appear only once. Material: peripheral blood. Source of these receptors: a woman older than 75 with active or convalescent COVID-19. CDR3s include the opening cysteine and the closing phenylalanine or tryptophan. The D gene is left open where the match is weak. Rows may omit the clone size; those that give it use once, few, many or a size class.

V gene	clone size	D gene	J gene	CDR3 protein	CDR3 DNA
TRBV20-1	once	NA	TRBJ2-5	CSARRQETQYF	TGCAGTGCTAGGCGGCAAGAGACCCAGTACTTC
TRBV7-8	NA	TRBD2	TRBJ2-1	CASSRGGGRYNEQFF	TGTGCCAGCAGCCGCGGCGGGGGTCGATACAATGAGCAGTTCTTC
TRBV7-7	NA	TRBD2	TRBJ2-5	CASSSKGLTETQYF	TGTGCCAGCAGCTCTAAGGGACTAACAGAGACCCAGTACTTC
TRBV30	NA	TRBD1	TRBJ2-7	CAWSPTPGTAYEQYF	TGTGCCTGGAGTCCGACCCCCGGGACAGCCTACGAGCAGTACTTC
TRBV27	NA	TRBD1	TRBJ2-1	CASSSYRGGEQFF	TGTGCCAGCAGTTCATACAGGGGCGGGGAGCAGTTCTTC
TRBV15	NA	NA	TRBJ2-3	CATSRDGAATDTQYF	TGTGCCACCAGCAGAGATGGGGCAGCCACAGATACGCAGTATTTT
TRBV13	NA	NA	TRBJ2-2	CASSPPRVGGELFF	TGTGCCAGCAGCCCCCCCCGGGTCGGCGGGGAGCTGTTTTTT
TRBV7-2	NA	NA	TRBJ1-5	CASSSEGGGQGRNQPQHF	TGTGCCAGCAGCTCCGAGGGCGGGGGGCAGGGGCGCAATCAGCCCCAGCATTTT
TRBV19	NA	NA	TRBJ2-3	CATSPPIGVSTDTQYF	TGTGCCACCAGCCCCCCGATCGGGGTAAGCACAGATACGCAGTATTTT
TRBV5-4	NA	TRBD2	TRBJ2-5	CASSLASGGPETQYF	TGTGCCAGCAGCTTGGCGTCGGGGGGGCCCGAGACCCAGTACTTC
TRBV18	NA	TRBD1	TRBJ1-5	CASSPRDRERGQPQHF	TGTGCCAGCTCACCACGGGACAGGGAGAGGGGTCAGCCCCAGCATTTT
TRBV4-1	NA	TRBD1	TRBJ1-1	CASSHNRGDEAFF	TGCGCCAGCAGCCATAACAGGGGAGATGAAGCTTTCTTT
TRBV2	NA	TRBD2	TRBJ2-3	CASRTSGDTQYF	TGTGCCAGCAGGACTAGCGGCGATACGCAGTATTTT
TRBV28	once	TRBD1	TRBJ1-4	CASSSSYPDRGRTNEKLFF	TGTGCCAGCAGTAGCAGTTATCCGGACAGGGGAAGAACTAATGAAAAACTGTTTTTT
TRBV7-3	NA	TRBD2	TRBJ2-7	CASSRTSGDEQYF	TGTGCCAGCAGCCGGACTAGCGGGGACGAGCAGTACTTC
TRBV24-1	NA	NA	TRBJ2-1	CATSAPWYRRDEQFF	TGTGCCACCAGTGCCCCTTGGTACCGGAGGGATGAGCAGTTCTTC
TRBV9	NA	TRBD2	TRBJ2-4	CASSVDGMAGRDVYF	TGTGCCAGCAGCGTAGATGGAATGGCTGGGAGGGACGTCTACTTC
TRBV6-4	NA	NA	TRBJ1-1	CASTLNPGGTEAFF	TGTGCCAGCACGCTAAATCCCGGGGGCACTGAAGCTTTCTTT
TRBV28	few	NA	TRBJ2-1	CASSYRRLASNEQFF	TGTGCCAGCAGTTATCGCCGGCTAGCGTCCAATGAGCAGTTCTTC
TRBV5-6	NA	TRBD1	TRBJ1-2	CASSLVMGQGFYGYTF	TGTGCCAGCAGCTTGGTTATGGGACAGGGATTCTATGGCTACACCTTC
TRBV5-1	few	NA	TRBJ2-7	CASSLAGTPDEQYF	TGCGCCAGCAGCTTGGCAGGGACACCGGACGAGCAGTACTTC
TRBV19	NA	TRBD1	TRBJ1-5	CASSITAGGSNQPQHF	TGTGCCAGTAGTATTACGGCAGGGGGTAGCAATCAGCCCCAGCATTTT
TRBV5-1	NA	NA	TRBJ2-7	CASSLGRVYEYEQYF	TGCGCCAGCAGCTTGGGCCGGGTTTATGAATACGAGCAGTACTTC
TRBV7-9	few	TRBD1	TRBJ1-6	CASSQTGANSPLHF	TGTGCCAGCAGCCAGACAGGGGCCAATTCACCCCTCCACTTT
TRBV7-2	NA	TRBD1	TRBJ1-2	CASSSQGVYGYTF	TGTGCCAGCAGCTCCCAGGGGGTGTATGGCTACACCTTC
TRBV5-4	few	NA	TRBJ1-1	CASSTLTKLFF	TGTGCCAGCAGTACCTTGACAAAGCTTTTCTTT
TRBV28	NA	NA	TRBJ1-1	CASSFDPAGNTEAFF	TGTGCCAGCAGTTTTGATCCCGCGGGAAACACTGAAGCTTTCTTT
TRBV7-9	NA	NA	TRBJ1-6	CASSRQVDNSPLHF	TGTGCCAGCAGCAGACAGGTCGATAATTCACCCCTCCACTTT
TRBV25-1	once	NA	TRBJ1-2	CASQPWGGPLGGYTF	TGTGCCAGCCAACCGTGGGGAGGTCCCCTCGGAGGCTACACCTTC
TRBV6-2/TRBV6-3	NA	TRBD1	TRBJ1-2	CASSYSIWTGSNYGYTF	TGTGCCAGCAGTTACTCGATTTGGACAGGATCTAACTATGGCTACACCTTC
TRBV6-2/TRBV6-3	few	NA	TRBJ1-1	CASTYGSVGGITEAFF	TGTGCCAGCACTTACGGGTCGGTAGGGGGTATTACTGAAGCTTTCTTT
TRBV7-3	once	NA	TRBJ1-6	CASSPDRYSPLHF	TGTGCCAGCAGCCCCGACAGATATTCACCCCTCCACTTT
TRBV7-8	few	NA	TRBJ1-5	CASSLELVNQPQHF	TGTGCCAGCAGCTTAGAGTTAGTTAATCAGCCCCAGCATTTT
TRBV2	NA	TRBD1	TRBJ1-6	CASSARQGPWAALHF	TGTGCCAGCAGCGCGAGACAGGGGCCCTGGGCGGCCCTCCACTTT
TRBV20-1	once	NA	TRBJ1-1	CSARDRAEAFF	TGCAGTGCTAGAGATCGGGCTGAAGCTTTCTTT
TRBV7-2	NA	TRBD2	TRBJ2-7	CASSPNSGARGEQYF	TGTGCCAGCAGCCCGAATAGCGGGGCCCGGGGGGAGCAGTACTTC
TRBV30	NA	NA	TRBJ1-2	CANTSLGRVQLYGYTF	TGTGCCAACACTTCCCTTGGCAGGGTCCAACTCTATGGCTACACCTTC
TRBV4-1	NA	NA	TRBJ1-4	CASSQGGTNNEKLFF	TGCGCCAGCAGCCAAGGAGGTACCAATAATGAAAAACTGTTTTTT
TRBV29-1	NA	NA	TRBJ2-5	CSVRVLEETQYF	TGCAGCGTACGGGTCTTGGAAGAGACCCAGTACTTC
TRBV29-1	NA	TRBD2	TRBJ2-7	CSVAPGLAGPGIPYEQYF	TGCAGCGTTGCTCCAGGGCTAGCGGGACCCGGAATTCCCTACGAGCAGTACTTC
TRBV2	once	TRBD1	TRBJ2-1	CASRSGGDEQFF	TGTGCCAGTAGATCAGGGGGCGATGAGCAGTTCTTC
TRBV5-1	NA	NA	TRBJ1-4	CASSFRPGRGEGEKLFF	TGCGCCAGCAGCTTCCGACCGGGTCGCGGGGAAGGTGAAAAACTGTTTTTT
TRBV9	NA	NA	TRBJ1-3	CASSVGFSSGNTIYF	TGTGCCAGCAGCGTAGGCTTCAGCTCTGGAAACACCATATATTTT
TRBV11-2	NA	NA	TRBJ1-3	CASSTPTGGSSGNTIYF	TGTGCCAGCAGCACTCCCACAGGCGGGAGCTCTGGAAACACCATATATTTT
TRBV12-5	NA	TRBD1	TRBJ1-2	CASGLDRGRGYTF	TGTGCTAGTGGTTTGGACAGGGGGCGCGGCTACACCTTC
TRBV7-8	NA	NA	TRBJ2-1	CASRPLALSSYNEQFF	TGTGCCAGCAGACCACTAGCCTTGAGCTCCTACAATGAGCAGTTCTTC
TRBV4-3	NA	NA	TRBJ1-2	CASSQDQRGYTF	TGCGCCAGCAGCCAGGATCAGCGCGGCTACACCTTC